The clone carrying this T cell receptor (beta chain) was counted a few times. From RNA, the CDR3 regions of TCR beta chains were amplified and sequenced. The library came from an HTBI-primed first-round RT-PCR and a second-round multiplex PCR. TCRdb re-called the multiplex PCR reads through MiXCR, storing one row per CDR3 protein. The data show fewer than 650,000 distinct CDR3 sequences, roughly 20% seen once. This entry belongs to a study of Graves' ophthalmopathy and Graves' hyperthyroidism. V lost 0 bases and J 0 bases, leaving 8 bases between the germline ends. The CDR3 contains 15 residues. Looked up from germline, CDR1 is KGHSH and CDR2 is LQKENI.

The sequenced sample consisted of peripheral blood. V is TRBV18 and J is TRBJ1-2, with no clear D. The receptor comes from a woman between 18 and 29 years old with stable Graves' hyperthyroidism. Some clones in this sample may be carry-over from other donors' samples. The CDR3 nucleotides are TGTGCCAGCTCACCACCGGCAGGCCCTAACTATGGCTACACCTTC. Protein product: CASSPPAGPNYGYTF. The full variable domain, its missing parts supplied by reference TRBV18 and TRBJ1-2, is NAGVMQNPRHLVRRRGQEARLRCSPMKGHSHVYWYRQLPEEGLKFMVYLQKENIIDESGMPKERFSAEFPKEGPSILRIQQVVRGDSAAYFCASSPPAGPNYGYTFGSGTRLTVV.